This TCR beta chain stems from a study of cytomegalovirus exposure and HLA in healthy donors. At the level of the study: About 200 million T cells yielded some 100 million unique TCR beta sequences, as an earlier analysis found.

There are 15 residues in the CDR3. Germline assignment: CDR1 SGHVS and CDR2 FQNEAQ. Trimming shortened V by 1 base and J by 1 base, and 10 bases separated the two germline ends. Primers: 60 Vbeta forward and 13 Jbeta reverse. Data came from immunoSEQ multiplex PCR; TCRdb stores just in-frame clones and leaves some out. The sample yields some 190,000 clones, around 80% seen once. The receptor was derived from a girl aged 10 to 17 in good health and CMV-seropositive. The V call is TRBV7-8, the J call TRBJ1-2; perhaps TRBD1 as D (5 bases). The source material was PBMCs. CDR3 residues: CASSLETGFNYGYTF. Written as DNA, the CDR3 is TGTGCCAGCAGCTTAGAAACAGGTTTTAACTATGGCTACACCTTC.